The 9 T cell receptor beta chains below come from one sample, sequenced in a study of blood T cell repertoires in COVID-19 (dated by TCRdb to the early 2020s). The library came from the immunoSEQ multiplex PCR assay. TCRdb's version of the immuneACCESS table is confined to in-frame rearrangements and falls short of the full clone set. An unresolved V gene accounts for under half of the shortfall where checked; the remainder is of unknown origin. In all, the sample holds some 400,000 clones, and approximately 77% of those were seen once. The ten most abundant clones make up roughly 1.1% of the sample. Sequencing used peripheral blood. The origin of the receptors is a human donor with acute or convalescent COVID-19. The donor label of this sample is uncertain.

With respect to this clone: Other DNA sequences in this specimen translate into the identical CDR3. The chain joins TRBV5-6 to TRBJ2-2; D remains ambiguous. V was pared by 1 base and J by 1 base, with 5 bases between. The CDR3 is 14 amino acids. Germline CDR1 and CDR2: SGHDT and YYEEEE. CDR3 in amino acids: CASSLTVNTGELFF. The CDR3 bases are TGTGCCAGCAGCTTGACTGTGAACACCGGGGAGCTGTTTTTT.

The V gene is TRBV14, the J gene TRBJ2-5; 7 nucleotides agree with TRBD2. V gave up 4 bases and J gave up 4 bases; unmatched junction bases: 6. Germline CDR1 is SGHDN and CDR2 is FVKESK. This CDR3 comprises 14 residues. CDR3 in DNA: TGTGCCAGCAGCCTCGTGACTAGCCGAGAGACCCAGTACTTC. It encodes CASSLVTSRETQYF.

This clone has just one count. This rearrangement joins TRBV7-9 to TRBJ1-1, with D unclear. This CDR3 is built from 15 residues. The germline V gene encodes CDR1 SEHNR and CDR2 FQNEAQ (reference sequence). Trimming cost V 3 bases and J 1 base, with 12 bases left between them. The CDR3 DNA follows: TGTGCCAGCAGCTTGGCTTTGGGCGCGAACACTGAAGCTTTCTTT. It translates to CASSLALGANTEAFF.

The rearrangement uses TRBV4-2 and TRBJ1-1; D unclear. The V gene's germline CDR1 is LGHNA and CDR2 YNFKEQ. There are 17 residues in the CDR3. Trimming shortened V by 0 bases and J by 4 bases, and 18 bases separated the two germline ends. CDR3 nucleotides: TGTGCCAGCAGCCAAGAAGGAGGCCGTCGGCGAGGCACTGAAGCTTTCTTT. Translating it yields CASSQEGGRRRGTEAFF.

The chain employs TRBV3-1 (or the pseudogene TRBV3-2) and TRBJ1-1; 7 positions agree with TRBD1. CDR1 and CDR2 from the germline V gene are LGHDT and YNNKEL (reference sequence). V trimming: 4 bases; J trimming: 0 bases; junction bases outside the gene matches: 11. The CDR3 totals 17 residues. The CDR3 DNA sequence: TGTGCCAGCAGCCTAACGAACAGGGGAAAACTGAACACTGAAGCTTTCTTT. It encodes CASSLTNRGKLNTEAFF.

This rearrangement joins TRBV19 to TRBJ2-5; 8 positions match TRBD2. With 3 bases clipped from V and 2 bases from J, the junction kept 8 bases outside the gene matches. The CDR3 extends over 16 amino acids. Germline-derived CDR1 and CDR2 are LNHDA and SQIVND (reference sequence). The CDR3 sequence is CASSMFPGLGQETQYF. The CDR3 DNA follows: TGTGCCAGTAGTATGTTTCCGGGACTAGGACAAGAGACCCAGTACTTC.

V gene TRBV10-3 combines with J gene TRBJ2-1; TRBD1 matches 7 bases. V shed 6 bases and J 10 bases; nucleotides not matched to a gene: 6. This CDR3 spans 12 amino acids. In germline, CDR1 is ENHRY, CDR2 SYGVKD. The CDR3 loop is CAISYRGREQFF. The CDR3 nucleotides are TGTGCCATCAGCTACAGGGGACGGGAGCAGTTCTTC.

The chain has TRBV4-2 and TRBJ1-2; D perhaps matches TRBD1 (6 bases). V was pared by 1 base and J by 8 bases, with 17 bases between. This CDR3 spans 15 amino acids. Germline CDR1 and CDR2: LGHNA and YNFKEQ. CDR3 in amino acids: CASSQGGIRGWGYTF. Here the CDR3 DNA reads TGTGCCAGCAGCCAAGGAGGAATCAGGGGCTGGGGCTACACCTTC.

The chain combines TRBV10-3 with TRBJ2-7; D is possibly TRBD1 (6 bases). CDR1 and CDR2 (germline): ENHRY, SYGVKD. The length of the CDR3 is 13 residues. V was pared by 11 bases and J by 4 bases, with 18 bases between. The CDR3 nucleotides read TGTGCCGGGAGCGAGGGGGTTAGGTACGAGCAGTACTTC. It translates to CAGSEGVRYEQYF.